This T cell receptor beta chain was captured in a study of blood T cell repertoires in COVID-19. As for the study in general: The United States, Italy and Spain provided the acute and convalescent COVID-19 samples. Nucleic acid was either cDNA or gDNA, and it came from T cells, B-cell-depleted T cells, or PBMCs.

The V gene end was trimmed by 3 bases and the J gene end by 12 bases; junction bases not matched to a gene: 11. CDR1 is SGHTA, CDR2 FQGNSA, per germline. The CDR3 is 14 amino acids. Original processing methods: Reference gene primer amplification gave estimated nucleated cell counts. Profiling relied on immunoSEQ multiplex PCR, and the TCRdb table lists in-frame clones only, not all of them. The DNA was the basis for D and trimming; V, J and clone size are from that table. The table lists about 82,000 clones, over 80% of them singletons. Input material: peripheral blood. The genes are TRBV7-2 and TRBJ2-1; 7 bases are shared with TRBD1. This TCR came from a man aged 80 or over with active or convalescent COVID-19. CDR3 sequence: CASSFTGTASGQFF. DNA of the CDR3: TGTGCCAGCAGCTTTACCGGGACAGCATCAGGGCAGTTCTTC.